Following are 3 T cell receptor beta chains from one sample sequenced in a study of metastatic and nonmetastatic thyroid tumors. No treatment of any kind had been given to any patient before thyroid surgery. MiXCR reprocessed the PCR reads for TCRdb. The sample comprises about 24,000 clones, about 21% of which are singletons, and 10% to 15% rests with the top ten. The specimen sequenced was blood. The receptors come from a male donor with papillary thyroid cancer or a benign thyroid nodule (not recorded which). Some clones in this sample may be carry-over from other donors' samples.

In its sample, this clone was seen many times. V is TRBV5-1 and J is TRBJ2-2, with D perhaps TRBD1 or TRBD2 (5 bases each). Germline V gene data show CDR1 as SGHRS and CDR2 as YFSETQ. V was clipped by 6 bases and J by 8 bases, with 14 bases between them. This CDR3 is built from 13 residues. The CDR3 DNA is TGCGCCAGCATCCGGGACCCCACTGGGGAGCTGTTTTTT. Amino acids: CASIRDPTGELFF. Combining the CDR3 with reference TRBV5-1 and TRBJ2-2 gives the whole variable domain KAGVTQTPRYLIKTRGQQVTLSCSPISGHRSVSWYQQTPGQGLQFLFEYFSETQRNKGNFPGRFSGRQFSNSRSEMNVSTLELGDSALYLCASIRDPTGELFFGEGSRLTVL.

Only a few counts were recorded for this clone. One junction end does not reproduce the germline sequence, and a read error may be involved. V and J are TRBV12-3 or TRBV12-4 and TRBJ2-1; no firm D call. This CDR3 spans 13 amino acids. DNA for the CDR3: TGTGCCAGCATTCGGGCCTCCTACAATGAGCATTTCTTC. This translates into CASIRASYNEHFF.

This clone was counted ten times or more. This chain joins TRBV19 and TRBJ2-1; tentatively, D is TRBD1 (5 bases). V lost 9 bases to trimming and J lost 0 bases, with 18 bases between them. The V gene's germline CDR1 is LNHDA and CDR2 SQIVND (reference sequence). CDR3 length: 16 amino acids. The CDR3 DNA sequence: TGTGCCAGGAGCAATGGACAAGCCCACTCCTACAATGAGCAGTTCTTC. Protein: CARSNGQAHSYNEQFF. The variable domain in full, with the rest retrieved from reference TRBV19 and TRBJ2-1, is DGGITQSPKYLFRKEGQNVTLSCEQNLNHDAMYWYRQDPGQGLRLIYYSQIVNDFQKGDIAEGYSVSREKKESFPLTVTSAQKNPTAFYLCARSNGQAHSYNEQFFGPGTRLTVL.